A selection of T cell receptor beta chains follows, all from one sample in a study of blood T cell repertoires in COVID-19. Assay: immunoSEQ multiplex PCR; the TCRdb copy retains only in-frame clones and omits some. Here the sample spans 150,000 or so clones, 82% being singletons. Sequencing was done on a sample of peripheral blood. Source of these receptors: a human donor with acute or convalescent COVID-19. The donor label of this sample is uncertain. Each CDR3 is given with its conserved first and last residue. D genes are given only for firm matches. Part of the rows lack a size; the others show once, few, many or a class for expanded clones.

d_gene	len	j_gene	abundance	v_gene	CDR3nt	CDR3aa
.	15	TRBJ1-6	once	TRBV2	TGTGCCAGCAGGGATGACATCTCCTATAATTCACCCCTCCACTTT	CASRDDISYNSPLHF
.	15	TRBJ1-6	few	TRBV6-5	TGTGCCAGCAGCCCCGACAGGAACTATAATTCACCCCTCCACTTT	CASSPDRNYNSPLHF
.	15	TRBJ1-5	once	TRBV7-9	TGTGCCAGCAGCTTAGGGTGGGGAGGCAATCAGCCCCAGCATTTT	CASSLGWGGNQPQHF
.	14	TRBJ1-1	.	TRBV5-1	TGCGCCAGCAGCTCACAGGGAGATAAAACTGAAGCTTTCTTT	CASSSQGDKTEAFF
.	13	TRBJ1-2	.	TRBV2	TGTGCCAGCAGCCCCGGGGGAGGCTATGGCTACACCTTC	CASSPGGGYGYTF
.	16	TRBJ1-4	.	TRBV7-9	TGTGCCAGCAGCTCAACTTACTGGGGGCAGGCCGAAAAACTGTTTTTT	CASSSTYWGQAEKLFF
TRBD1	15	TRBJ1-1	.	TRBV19	TGTGCCACCCGGCGGGGACAGGGGATGAACACTGAAGCTTTCTTT	CATRRGQGMNTEAFF
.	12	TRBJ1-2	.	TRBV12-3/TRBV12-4	TGTGCCAGCAGTTTAATGACGGGAGGCTACACCTTC	CASSLMTGGYTF
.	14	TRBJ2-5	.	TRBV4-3	TGCGCCAGCAGCCGGTCGACAGGGAGGGAGACCCAGTACTTC	CASSRSTGRETQYF
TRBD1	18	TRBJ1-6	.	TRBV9	TGTGCCAGCAGCGTAGCTGGCCCTAGGGGACAGGCTAATTCACCCCTCCACTTT	CASSVAGPRGQANSPLHF
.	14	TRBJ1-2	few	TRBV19	TGTGCCAGTAGTTCCTTCAGGGTTGGGTATGGCTACACCTTC	CASSSFRVGYGYTF
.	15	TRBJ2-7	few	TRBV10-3	TGTGCCATCAGTGATCCCGCGGGGGCTTCTCTGGAGCAGTACTTC	CAISDPAGASLEQYF
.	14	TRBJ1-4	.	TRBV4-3	TGCGCCAGCAGCCAAGAGGGACACCCGTTAAAACTGTTTTTT	CASSQEGHPLKLFF
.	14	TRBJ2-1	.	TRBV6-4	TGTGCCAGCAGCGTGGCCGGGAGCTACAATGAGCAGTTCTTC	CASSVAGSYNEQFF
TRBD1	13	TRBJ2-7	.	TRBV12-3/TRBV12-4	TGTGCCAGCAAAGGGACAGGGGACCACGAGCAGTACTTC	CASKGTGDHEQYF
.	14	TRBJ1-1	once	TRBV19	TGTGCCAGTAGTGCATCTTGGCGGGGGACTGAAGCTTTCTTT	CASSASWRGTEAFF
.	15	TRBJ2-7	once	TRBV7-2	TGTGCCAGCAGCTTAGTGGCGGGGCAATCCTACGAGCAGTACTTC	CASSLVAGQSYEQYF
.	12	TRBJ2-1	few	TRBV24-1	TGTGCCACCAGTGACCCCGAGGATGAGCAGTTCTTC	CATSDPEDEQFF
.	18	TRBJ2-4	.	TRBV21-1	TGTGCCAGCAGAGAGACTTACGGATGGACAGGGGGTCAGGACATTCAGTACTTC	CASRETYGWTGGQDIQYF
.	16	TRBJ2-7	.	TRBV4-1	TGCGCCAGCAGCCAAGTTTCGGCCAGGGCTCAACGCGAGCAGTACTTC	CASSQVSARAQREQYF
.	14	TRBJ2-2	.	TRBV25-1	TGTGCCAGCGTACGAACAGGGACCACCGGGGAGCTGTTTTTT	CASVRTGTTGELFF
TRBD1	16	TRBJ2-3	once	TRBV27	TGTGCCAGCAGTTTAGACCGGACAGGATCTAGGGATACGCAGTATTTT	CASSLDRTGSRDTQYF
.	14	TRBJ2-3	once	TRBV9	TGTGCCAGCAGCACCTGGGCGGGGACAGATACGCAGTATTTT	CASSTWAGTDTQYF
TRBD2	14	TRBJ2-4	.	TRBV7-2	TGTGCCAGCAGCCCGGACTGGGAGGGTGACATTCAGTACTTC	CASSPDWEGDIQYF
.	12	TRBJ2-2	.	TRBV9	TGTGCCAGCAGATCAGGGGCCGGGGAGCTGTTTTTT	CASRSGAGELFF
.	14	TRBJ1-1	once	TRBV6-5	TGTGCCAGCAGTAAACAGCCTTCCGGCACTGAAGCTTTCTTT	CASSKQPSGTEAFF
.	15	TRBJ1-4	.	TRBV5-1	TGCGCCAGCAGCTTGCAAAAGACTCCTAATGAAAAACTGTTTTTT	CASSLQKTPNEKLFF
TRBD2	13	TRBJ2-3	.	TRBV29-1	TGCAGCGTTGGAGCGGGGCAGACAGATACGCAGTATTTT	CSVGAGQTDTQYF
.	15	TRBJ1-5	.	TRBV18	TGTGCCAGCTCACTCCGGCGGGGAGGCAATCAGCCCCAGCATTTT	CASSLRRGGNQPQHF
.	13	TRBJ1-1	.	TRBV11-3	TGTGCCAGCAGCCCCGATAGCGGGGCTGAAGCTTTCTTT	CASSPDSGAEAFF
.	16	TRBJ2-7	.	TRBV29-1	TGCAGCGTTGGCGGACTTGGTAGAACTAACTCCTACGAGCAGTACTTC	CSVGGLGRTNSYEQYF
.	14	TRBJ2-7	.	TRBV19	TGTGCCAGTAGTCCAACAGGGATTCTCTACGAGCAGTACTTC	CASSPTGILYEQYF
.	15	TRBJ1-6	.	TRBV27	TGTGCCAGCACATACCCGAGTAGGGAGGAGTCGCCCCTCCACTTT	CASTYPSREESPLHF
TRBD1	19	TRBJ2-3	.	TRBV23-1	TGCGCCAGCAGTCAATCCGTTGGACAGGGCCACTCCGGCACAGATACGCAGTATTTT	CASSQSVGQGHSGTDTQYF
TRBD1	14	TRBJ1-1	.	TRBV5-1	TGCGCCAGCAGCGGAGGGGGCGGGGTGACTGAAGCTTTCTTT	CASSGGGGVTEAFF
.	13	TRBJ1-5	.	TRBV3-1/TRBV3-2	TGTGCCAGCAGCCAAGGTCCGGGAGGGGGTTGGCATTTT	CASSQGPGGGWHF
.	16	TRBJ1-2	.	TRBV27	TGTGCCAGCAGTTTACGATGGGGGGACCCACCCTATGGCTACACCTTC	CASSLRWGDPPYGYTF
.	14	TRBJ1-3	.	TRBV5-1	TGCGCCAGCAGCTTGTCCGGGTCTGGAAACACCATATATTTT	CASSLSGSGNTIYF
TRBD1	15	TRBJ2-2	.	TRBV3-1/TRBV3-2	TGTGCCAGCAGCATCCAAGGGGGACAGGGTGAGGAGCTGTTTTTT	CASSIQGGQGEELFF
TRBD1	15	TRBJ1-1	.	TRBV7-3	TGTGCCAGCAGCCCAGGACAGGGGAGTCGGACTGAAGCTTTCTTT	CASSPGQGSRTEAFF
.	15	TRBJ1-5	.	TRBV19	TGTGCCACCGCAGGGGCCGATTATAGCAATCAGCCCCAGCATTTT	CATAGADYSNQPQHF
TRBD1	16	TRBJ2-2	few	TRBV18	TGTGCCAGCTCACCACCGACAGGGGGCACGGCCGGGGAGCTGTTTTTT	CASSPPTGGTAGELFF
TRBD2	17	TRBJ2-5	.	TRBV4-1	TGCGCCAGCAGCCAAGATTCCAACGCGGGGGGGCGAGAGACCCAGTACTTC	CASSQDSNAGGRETQYF
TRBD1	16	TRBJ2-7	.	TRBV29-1	TGCAGCGTTGAAGAGTGGAGTGAGACAGGGAGATCTCAGCAGTACTTC	CSVEEWSETGRSQQYF
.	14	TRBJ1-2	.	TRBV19	TGTGCCAGTATGGGGGCCAGGGGTAACTATGGCTACACCTTC	CASMGARGNYGYTF
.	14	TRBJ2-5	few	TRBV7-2	TGTGCCAGCAGCTCCGGACATAGGCAAGAGACCCAGTACTTC	CASSSGHRQETQYF
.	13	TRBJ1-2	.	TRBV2	TGTGCCAGCAGTGCGAGACAGTCCTATGGCTACACCTTC	CASSARQSYGYTF
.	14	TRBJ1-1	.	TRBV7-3	TGTGCCAGCAGCTTACACAGGATGAACACTGAAGCTTTCTTT	CASSLHRMNTEAFF
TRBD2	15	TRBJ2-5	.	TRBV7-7	TGTGCTAGCAGAGATAGCGGGGGGGCGAAGGAGACCCAGTACTTC	CASRDSGGAKETQYF
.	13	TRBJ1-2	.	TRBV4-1	TGCGCCAGCAGCCAAGGAGGACAGTACGGCTACACCTTC	CASSQGGQYGYTF
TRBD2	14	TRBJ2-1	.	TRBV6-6	TGTGCCAGCAGGGATCCGGGACTAGCGCATGAGCAGTTCTTC	CASRDPGLAHEQFF
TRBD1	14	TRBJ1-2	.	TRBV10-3	TGTGCCATCAGTGGTCGAGGGGGCGACTCTGGCTACACCTTC	CAISGRGGDSGYTF
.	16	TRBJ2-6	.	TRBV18	TGTGCCAGCTCACCCCCTCCGGGTGATGGGGCCAACGTCCTGACTTTC	CASSPPPGDGANVLTF
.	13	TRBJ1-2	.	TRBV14	TGTGCCAGCAGCCAATCTGCGGCATATGGCTACACCTTC	CASSQSAAYGYTF
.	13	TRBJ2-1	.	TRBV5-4	TGTGCCAGCAGCTTGGGACTTACTAATGAGCAGTTCTTC	CASSLGLTNEQFF
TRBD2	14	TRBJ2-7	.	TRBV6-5	TGTGCCAGCAGTTACGAGCGGGGCCGCTACGAGCAGTACTTC	CASSYERGRYEQYF
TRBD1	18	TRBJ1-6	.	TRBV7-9	TGTGCCAGCAGCTCCGGACAGGACCGGAGCTCCTATAATTCACCCCTCCACTTT	CASSSGQDRSSYNSPLHF